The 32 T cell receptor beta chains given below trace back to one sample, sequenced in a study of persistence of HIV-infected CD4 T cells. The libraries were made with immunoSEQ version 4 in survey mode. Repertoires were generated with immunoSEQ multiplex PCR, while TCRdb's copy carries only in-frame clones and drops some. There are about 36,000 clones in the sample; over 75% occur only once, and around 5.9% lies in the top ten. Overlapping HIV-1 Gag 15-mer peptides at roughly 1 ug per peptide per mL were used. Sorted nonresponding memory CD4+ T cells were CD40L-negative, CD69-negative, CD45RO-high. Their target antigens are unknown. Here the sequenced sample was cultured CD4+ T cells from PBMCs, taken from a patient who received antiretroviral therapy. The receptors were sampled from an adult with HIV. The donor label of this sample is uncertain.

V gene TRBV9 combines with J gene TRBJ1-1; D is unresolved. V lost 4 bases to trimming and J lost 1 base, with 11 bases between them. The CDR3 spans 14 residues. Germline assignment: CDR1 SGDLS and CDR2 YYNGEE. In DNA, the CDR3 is TGTGCCAGCAGCCCCGGGGTCGCGAACACTGAAGCTTTCTTT. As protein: CASSPGVANTEAFF.

CDR3 amino acids: CASSPSGANVLTF. As DNA, the CDR3 is TGTGCCAGTAGTCCCTCTGGGGCCAACGTCCTGACTTTC. The chain carries TRBV19 and TRBJ2-6; D is uncertain. The V end was cut by 5 bases, the J end by 0 bases, with 2 bases between. This CDR3 has 13 residues. CDR1 and CDR2 from the germline V gene are LNHDA and SQIVND (reference sequence).

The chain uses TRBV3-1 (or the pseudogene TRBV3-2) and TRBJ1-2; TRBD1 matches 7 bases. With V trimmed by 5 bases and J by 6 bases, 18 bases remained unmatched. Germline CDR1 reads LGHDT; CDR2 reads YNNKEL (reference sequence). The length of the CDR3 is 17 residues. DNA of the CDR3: TGTGCCAGCAGCTCTTTCAACCAAGGCAGGACAGGCAATGGCTACACCTTC. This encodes CASSSFNQGRTGNGYTF.

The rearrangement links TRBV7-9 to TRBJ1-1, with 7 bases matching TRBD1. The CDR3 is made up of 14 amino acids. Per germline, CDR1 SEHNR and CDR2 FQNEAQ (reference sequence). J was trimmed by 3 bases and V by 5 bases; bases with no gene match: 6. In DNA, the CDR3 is TGTGCCAGCAGCCTGGGACAGAGTCACACTGAAGCTTTCTTT. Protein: CASSLGQSHTEAFF.

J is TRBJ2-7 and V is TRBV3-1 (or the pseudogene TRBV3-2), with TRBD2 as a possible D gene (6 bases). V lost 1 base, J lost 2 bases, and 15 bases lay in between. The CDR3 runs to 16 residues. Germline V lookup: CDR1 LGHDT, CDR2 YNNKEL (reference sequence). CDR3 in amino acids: CASSQVGAGRPYEQYF. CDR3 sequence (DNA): TGTGCCAGCAGCCAAGTTGGGGCGGGGAGGCCCTACGAGCAGTACTTC.

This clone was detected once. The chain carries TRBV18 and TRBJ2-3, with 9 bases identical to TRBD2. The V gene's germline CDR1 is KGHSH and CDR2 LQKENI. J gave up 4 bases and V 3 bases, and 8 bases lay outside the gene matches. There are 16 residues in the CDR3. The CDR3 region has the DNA TGTGCCAGCTCACCCCCGAATAGCGGGGGTGCAGATACGCAGTATTTT. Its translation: CASSPPNSGGADTQYF.

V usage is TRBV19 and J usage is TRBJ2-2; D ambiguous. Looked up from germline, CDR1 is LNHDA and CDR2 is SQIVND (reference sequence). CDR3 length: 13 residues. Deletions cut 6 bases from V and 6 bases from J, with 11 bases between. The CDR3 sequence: CASSPGDSGELFF. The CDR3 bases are TGTGCCAGTAGCCCTGGGGATTCCGGGGAGCTGTTTTTT.

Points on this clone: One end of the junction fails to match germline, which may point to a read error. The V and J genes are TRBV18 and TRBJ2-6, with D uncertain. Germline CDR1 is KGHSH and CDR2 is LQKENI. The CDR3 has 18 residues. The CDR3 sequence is CASSQESTTNSGANVLTF. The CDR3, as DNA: TGTGCCAGCTCACAAGAGTCCACAACTAACTCTGGTGCCAACGTCCTGACTTTC.

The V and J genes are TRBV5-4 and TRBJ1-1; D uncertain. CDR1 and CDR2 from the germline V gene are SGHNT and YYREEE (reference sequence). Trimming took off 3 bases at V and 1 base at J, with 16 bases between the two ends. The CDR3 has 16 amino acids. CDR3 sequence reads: CASSSAAGRTNTEAFF. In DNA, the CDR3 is TGTGCCAGCAGCTCAGCCGCCGGGAGGACGAACACTGAAGCTTTCTTT. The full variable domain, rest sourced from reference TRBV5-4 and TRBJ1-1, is ETGVTQSPTHLIKTRGQQVTLRCSSQSGHNTVSWYQQALGQGPQFIFQYYREEENGRGNFPPRFSGLQFPNYSSELNVNALELDDSALYLCASSSAAGRTNTEAFFGQGTRLTVV.

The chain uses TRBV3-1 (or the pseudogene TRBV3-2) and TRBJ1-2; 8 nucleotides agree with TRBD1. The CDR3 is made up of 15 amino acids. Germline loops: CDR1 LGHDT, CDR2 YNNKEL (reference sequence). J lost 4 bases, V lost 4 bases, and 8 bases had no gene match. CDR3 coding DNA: TGTGCCAGCAGCCCTGAAGGGACAGGAGTCTATGGCTACACCTTC. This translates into CASSPEGTGVYGYTF.

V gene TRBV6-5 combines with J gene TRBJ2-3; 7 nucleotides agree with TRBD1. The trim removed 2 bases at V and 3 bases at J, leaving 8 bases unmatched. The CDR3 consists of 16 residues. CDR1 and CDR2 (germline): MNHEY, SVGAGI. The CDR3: CASSYAGTEQTDTQYF. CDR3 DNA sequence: TGTGCCAGCAGTTACGCTGGGACAGAGCAGACAGATACGCAGTATTTT.

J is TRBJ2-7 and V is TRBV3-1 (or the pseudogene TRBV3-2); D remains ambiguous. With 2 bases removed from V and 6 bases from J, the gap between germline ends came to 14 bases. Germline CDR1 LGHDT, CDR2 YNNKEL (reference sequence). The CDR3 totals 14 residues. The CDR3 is CASSQSQVGGEQYF. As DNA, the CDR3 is TGTGCCAGCAGCCAATCGCAGGTGGGTGGCGAGCAGTACTTC.

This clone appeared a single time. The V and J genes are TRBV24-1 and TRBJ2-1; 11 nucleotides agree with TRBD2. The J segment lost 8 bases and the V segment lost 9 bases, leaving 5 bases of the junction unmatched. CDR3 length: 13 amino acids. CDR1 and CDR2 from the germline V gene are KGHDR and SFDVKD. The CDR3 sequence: CATSSGGTDEQFF. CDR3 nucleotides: TGTGCCACCTCTAGCGGGGGGACCGATGAGCAGTTCTTC.

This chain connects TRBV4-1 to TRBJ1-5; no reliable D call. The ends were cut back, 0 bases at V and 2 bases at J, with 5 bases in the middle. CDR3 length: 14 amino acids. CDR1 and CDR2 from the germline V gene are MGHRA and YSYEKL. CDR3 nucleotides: TGCGCCAGCAGCCAAGAGTGGGGCAATCAGCCCCAGCATTTT. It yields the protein CASSQEWGNQPQHF.

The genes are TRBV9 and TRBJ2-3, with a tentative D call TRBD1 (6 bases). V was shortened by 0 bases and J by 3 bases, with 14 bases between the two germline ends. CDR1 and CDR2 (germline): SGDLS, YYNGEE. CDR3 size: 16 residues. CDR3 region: CASSVAGQPKTDTQYF. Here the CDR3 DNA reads TGTGCCAGCAGCGTAGCGGGACAACCCAAGACAGATACGCAGTATTTT.

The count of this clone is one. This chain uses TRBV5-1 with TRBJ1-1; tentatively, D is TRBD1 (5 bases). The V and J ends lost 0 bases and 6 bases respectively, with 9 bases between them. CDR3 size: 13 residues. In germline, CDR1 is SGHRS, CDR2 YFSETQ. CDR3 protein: CASSLVGRAEAFF. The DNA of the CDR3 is TGCGCCAGCAGCTTGGTGGGACGAGCTGAAGCTTTCTTT.

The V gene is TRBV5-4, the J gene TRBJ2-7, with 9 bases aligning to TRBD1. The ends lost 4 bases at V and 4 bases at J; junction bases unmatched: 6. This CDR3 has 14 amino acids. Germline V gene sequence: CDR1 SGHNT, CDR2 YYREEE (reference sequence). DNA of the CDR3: TGTGCCAGCAGCCCGAGGACAGGGGATTACGAGCAGTACTTC. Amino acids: CASSPRTGDYEQYF.

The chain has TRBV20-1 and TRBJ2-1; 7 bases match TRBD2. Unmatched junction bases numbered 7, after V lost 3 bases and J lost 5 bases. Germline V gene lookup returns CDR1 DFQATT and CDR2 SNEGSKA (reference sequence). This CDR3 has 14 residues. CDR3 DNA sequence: TGCAGTGCTAGTTTAGCGGGTCTAAACAATGAGCAGTTCTTC. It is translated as CSASLAGLNNEQFF.

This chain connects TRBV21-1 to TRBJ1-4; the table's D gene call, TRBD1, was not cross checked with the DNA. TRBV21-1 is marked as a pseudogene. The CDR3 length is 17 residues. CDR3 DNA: TGTGCCAGCCTAATTTCATACACAGGGGGGCGCAGGCGGAAACTGTTTTTT. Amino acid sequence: CASLISYTGGRRRKLFF.

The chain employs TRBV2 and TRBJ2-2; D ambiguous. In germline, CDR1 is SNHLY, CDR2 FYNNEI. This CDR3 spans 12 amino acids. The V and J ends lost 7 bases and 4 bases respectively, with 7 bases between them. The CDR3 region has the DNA TGTGCCAGCACCCCCCGCACCGGGGAGCTGTTTTTT. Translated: CASTPRTGELFF.

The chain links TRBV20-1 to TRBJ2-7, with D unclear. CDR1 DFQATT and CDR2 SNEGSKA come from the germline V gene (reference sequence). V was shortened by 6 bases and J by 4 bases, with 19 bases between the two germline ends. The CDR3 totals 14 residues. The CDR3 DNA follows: TGCAGTGCAAGTATGGTCGGCGGATTGTACGAGCAGTACTTC. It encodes CSASMVGGLYEQYF.

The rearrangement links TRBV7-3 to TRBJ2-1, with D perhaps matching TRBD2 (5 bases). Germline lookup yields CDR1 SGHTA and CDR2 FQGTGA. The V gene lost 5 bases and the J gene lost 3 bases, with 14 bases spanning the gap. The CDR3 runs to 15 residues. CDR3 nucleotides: TGTGCCAGCAGCCTCAGCGGTGGCATCTACAATGAGCAGTTCTTC. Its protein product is CASSLSGGIYNEQFF.

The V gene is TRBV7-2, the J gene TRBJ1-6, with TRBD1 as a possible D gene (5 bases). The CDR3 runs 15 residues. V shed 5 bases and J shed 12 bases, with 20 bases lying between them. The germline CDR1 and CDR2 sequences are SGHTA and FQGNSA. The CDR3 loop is CASSPKGPESIPLHF. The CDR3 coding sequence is TGTGCCAGCAGCCCCAAGGGACCAGAAAGTATACCCCTCCACTTT.

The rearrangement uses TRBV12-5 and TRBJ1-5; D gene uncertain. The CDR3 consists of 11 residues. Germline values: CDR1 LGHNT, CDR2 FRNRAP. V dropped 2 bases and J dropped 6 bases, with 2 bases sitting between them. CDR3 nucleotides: TGTGCTAGTGGTTTGACTCAGCCCCAGCATTTT. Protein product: CASGLTQPQHF. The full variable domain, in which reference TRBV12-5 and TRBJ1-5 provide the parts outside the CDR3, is DARVTQTPRHKVTEMGQEVTMRCQPILGHNTVFWYRQTMMQGLELLAYFRNRAPLDDSGMPKDRFSAEMPDATLATLKIQPSEPRDSAVYFCASGLTQPQHFGDGTRLSIL.

The CDR3 spells CASSRQLSPLHF. DNA for the CDR3: TGTGCCAGCAGTCGACAGCTTTCACCCCTCCACTTT. This rearrangement joins TRBV12-3 or TRBV12-4 to TRBJ1-6, with D possibly matching TRBD1 (5 bases). V lost 5 bases and J lost 9, with 8 bases in between. The CDR3 runs to 12 residues.

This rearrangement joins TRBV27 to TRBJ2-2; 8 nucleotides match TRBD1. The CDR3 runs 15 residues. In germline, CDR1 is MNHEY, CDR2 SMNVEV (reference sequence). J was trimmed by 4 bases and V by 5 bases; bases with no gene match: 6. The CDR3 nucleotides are TGTGCCAGCAGTGGACAGGGTGTAGGCACCGGGGAGCTGTTTTTT. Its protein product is CASSGQGVGTGELFF.

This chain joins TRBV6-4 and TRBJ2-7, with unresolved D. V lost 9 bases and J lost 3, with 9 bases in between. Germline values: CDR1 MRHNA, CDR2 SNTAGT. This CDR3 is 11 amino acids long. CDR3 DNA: TGTGCCAGGTGGGGTTACTACGAGCAGTACTTC. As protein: CARWGYYEQYF.

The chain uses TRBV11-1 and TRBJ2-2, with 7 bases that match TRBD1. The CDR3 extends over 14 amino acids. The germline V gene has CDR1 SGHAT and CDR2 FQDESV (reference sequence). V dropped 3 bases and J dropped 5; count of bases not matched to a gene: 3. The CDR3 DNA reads TGTGCCAGCAGCTTGGCCAGGGGGACCGGGGAGCTGTTTTTT. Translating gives CASSLARGTGELFF.

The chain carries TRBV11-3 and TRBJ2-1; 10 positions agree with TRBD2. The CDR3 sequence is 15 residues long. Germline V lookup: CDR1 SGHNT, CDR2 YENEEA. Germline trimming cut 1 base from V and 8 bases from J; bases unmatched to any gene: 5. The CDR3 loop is CASSLAAGGLDEQFF. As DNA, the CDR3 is TGTGCCAGCAGCTTAGCAGCGGGGGGGCTAGATGAGCAGTTCTTC.

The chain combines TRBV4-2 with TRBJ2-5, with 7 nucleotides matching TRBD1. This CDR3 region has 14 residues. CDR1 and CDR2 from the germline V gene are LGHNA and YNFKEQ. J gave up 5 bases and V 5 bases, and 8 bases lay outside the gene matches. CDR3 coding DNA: TGTGCCAGCAGCGCCCGACAGGGTAGGGAGACCCAGTACTTC. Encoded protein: CASSARQGRETQYF.

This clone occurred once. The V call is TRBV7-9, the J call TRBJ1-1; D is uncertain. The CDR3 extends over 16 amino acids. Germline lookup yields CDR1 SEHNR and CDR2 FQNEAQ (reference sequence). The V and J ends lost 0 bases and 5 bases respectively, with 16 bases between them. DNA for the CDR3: TGTGCCAGCAGCTTAGCCCGCCAAACAAAGGGAACTGAAGCTTTCTTT. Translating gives CASSLARQTKGTEAFF.

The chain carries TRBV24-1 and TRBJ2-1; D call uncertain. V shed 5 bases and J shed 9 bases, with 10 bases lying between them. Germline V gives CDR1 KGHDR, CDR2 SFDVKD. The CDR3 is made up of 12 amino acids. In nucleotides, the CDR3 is TGTGCCACCAGTGGCATTCGAGGTGAGCAGTTCTTC. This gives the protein CATSGIRGEQFF.